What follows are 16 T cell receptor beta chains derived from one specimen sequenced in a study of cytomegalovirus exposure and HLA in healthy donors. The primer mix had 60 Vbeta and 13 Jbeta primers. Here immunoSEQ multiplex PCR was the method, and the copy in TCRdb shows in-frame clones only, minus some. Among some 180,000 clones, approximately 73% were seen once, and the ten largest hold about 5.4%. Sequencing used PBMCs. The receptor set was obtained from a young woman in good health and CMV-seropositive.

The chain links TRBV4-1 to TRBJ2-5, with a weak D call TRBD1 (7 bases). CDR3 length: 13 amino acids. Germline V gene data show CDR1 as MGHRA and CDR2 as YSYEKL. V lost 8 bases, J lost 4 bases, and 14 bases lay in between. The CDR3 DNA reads TGCGCCAGCCGCGGGACAGCGGTAGAGACCCAGTACTTC. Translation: CASRGTAVETQYF.

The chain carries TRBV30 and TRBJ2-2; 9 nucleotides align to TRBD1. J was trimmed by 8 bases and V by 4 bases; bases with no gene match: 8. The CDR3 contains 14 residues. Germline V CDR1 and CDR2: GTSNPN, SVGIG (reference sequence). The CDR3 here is CAWTLDRGRGELFF. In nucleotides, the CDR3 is TGTGCCTGGACCCTTGACAGGGGGAGAGGGGAGCTGTTTTTT.

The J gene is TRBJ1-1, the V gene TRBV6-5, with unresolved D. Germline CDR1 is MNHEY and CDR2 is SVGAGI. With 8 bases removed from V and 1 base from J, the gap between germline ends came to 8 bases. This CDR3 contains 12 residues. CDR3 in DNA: TGTGCCAGCGGAGCCAGGAACACTGAAGCTTTCTTT. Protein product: CASGARNTEAFF.

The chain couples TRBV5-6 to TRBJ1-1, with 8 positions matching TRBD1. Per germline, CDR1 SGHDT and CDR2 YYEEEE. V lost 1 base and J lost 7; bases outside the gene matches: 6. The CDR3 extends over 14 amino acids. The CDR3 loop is CASSLLGTGGEAFF. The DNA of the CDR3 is TGTGCCAGCAGCTTGCTCGGGACAGGTGGTGAAGCTTTCTTT.

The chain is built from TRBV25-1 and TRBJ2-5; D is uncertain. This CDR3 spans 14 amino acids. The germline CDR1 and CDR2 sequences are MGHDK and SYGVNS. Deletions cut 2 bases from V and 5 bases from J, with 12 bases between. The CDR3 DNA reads TGTGCCAGCAGTGAAGAAAGGTCCAGGGAGACCCAGTACTTC. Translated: CASSEERSRETQYF.

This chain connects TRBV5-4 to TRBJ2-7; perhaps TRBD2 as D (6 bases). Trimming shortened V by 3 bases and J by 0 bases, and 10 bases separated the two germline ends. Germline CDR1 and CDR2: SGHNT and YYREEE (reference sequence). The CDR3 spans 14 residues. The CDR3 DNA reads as TGTGCCAGCAGCTGGGAGGAAGACTCCTACGAGCAGTACTTC. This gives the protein CASSWEEDSYEQYF.

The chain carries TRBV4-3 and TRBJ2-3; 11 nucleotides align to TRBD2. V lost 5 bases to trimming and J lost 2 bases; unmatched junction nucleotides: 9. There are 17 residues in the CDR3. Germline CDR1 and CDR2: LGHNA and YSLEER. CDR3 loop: CASSYQTSGGITDTQYF. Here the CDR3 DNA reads TGCGCCAGCAGCTACCAAACTAGCGGGGGAATCACAGATACGCAGTATTTT.

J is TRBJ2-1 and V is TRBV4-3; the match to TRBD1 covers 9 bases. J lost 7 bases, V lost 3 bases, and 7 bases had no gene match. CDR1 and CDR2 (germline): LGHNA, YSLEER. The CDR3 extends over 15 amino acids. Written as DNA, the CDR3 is TGCGCCAGCAGCCATGCCGGGACAGGGATGAATGAGCAGTTCTTC. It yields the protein CASSHAGTGMNEQFF.

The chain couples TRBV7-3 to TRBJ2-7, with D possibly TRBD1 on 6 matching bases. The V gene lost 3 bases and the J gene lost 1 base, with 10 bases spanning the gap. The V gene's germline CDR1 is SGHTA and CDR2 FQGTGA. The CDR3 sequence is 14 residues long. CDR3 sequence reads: CASSLTGPSYEQYF. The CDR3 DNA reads TGTGCCAGCAGCTTGACAGGTCCATCCTACGAGCAGTACTTC.

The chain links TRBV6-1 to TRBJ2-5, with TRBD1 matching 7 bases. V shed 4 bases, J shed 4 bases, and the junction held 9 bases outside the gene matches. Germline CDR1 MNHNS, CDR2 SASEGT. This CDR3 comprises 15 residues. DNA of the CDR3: TGTGCCAGCAGTGTCCACCCCGACAGGGTAGAGACCCAGTACTTC. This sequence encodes CASSVHPDRVETQYF.

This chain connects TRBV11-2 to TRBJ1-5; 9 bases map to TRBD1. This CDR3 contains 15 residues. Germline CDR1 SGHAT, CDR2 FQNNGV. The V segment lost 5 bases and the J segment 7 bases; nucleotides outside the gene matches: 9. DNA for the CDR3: TGTGCCAGCAGCCCAGAAGGGACAGGGACGCAGCCCCAGCATTTT. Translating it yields CASSPEGTGTQPQHF. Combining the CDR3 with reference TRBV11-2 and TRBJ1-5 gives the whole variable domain EAGVAQSPRYKIIEKRQSVAFWCNPISGHATLYWYQQILGQGPKLLIQFQNNGVVDDSQLPKDRFSAERLKGVDSTLKIQPAKLEDSAVYLCASSPEGTGTQPQHFGDGTRLSIL.

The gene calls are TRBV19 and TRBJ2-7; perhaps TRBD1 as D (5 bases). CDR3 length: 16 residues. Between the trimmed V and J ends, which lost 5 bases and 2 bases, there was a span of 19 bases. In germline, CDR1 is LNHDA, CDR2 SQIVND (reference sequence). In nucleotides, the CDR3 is TGTGCCAGTAGTCCCTCGGACGAAGGGGATCCCTACGAGCAGTACTTC. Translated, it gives CASSPSDEGDPYEQYF. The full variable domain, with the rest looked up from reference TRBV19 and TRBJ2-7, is DGGITQSPKYLFRKEGQNVTLSCEQNLNHDAMYWYRQDPGQGLRLIYYSQIVNDFQKGDIAEGYSVSREKKESFPLTVTSAQKNPTAFYLCASSPSDEGDPYEQYFGPGTRLTVT.

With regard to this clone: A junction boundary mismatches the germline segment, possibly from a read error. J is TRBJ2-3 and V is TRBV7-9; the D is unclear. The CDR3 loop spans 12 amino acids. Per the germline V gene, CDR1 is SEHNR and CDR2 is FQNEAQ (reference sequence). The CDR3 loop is CSSSFGTDTQYF. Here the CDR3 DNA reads TGTTCCAGCAGCTTCGGTACAGATACGCAGTATTTT.

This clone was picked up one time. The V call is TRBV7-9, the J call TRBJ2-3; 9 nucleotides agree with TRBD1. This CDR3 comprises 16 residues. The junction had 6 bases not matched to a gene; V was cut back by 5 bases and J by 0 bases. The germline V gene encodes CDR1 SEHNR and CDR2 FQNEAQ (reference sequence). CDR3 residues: CASSTHRGPSTDTQYF. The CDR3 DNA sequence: TGTGCCAGCAGCACACACAGGGGGCCGAGCACAGATACGCAGTATTTT.

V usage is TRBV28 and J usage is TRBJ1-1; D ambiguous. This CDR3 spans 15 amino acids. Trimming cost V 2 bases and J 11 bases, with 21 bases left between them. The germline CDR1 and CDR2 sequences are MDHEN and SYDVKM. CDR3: CASSLPEETQKEAFF. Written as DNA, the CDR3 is TGTGCCAGCAGTTTACCCGAAGAAACACAGAAAGAGGCTTTCTTT.

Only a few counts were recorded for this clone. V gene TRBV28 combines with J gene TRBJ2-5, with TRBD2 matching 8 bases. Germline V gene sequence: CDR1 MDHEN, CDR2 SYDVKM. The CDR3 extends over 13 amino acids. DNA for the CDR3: TGTGTCTCGAACCCGGGGGGGCAAGAGACCCAGTACTTC. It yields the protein CVSNPGGQETQYF.